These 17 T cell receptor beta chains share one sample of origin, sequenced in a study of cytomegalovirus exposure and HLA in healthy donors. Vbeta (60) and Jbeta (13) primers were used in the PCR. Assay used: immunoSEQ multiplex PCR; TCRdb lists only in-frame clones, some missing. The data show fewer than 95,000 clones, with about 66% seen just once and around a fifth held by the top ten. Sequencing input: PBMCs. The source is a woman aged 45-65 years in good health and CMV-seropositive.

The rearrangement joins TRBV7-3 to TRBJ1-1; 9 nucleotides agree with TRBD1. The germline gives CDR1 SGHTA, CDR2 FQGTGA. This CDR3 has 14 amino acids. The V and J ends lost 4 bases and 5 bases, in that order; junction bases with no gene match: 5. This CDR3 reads CASSYGQGNTEAFF. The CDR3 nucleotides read TGTGCCAGCAGCTACGGACAGGGGAATACTGAAGCTTTCTTT. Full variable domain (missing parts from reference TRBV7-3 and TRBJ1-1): GAGVSQTPSNKVTEKGKYVELRCDPISGHTALYWYRQSLGQGPEFLIYFQGTGAADDSGLPNDRFFAVRPEGSVSTLKIQRTERGDSAVYLCASSYGQGNTEAFFGQGTRLTVV.

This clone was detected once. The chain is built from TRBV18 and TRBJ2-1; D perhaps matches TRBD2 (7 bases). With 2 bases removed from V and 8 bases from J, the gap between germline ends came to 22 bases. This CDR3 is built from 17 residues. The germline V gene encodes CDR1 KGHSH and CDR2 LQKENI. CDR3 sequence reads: CASSPVRVGGGQDEQFF. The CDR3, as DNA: TGTGCCAGCTCACCAGTTCGCGTGGGGGGGGGCCAGGATGAGCAGTTCTTC.

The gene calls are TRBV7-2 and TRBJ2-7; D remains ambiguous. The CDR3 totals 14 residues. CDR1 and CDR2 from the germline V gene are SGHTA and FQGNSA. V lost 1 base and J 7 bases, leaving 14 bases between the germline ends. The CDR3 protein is CASSLVARFTEQYF. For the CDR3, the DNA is TGTGCCAGCAGCTTAGTGGCCAGGTTCACGGAGCAGTACTTC. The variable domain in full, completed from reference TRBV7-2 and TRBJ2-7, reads GAGVSQSPSNKVTEKGKDVELRCDPISGHTALYWYRQSLGQGLEFLIYFQGNSAPDKSGLPSDRFSAERTGGSVSTLTIQRTQQEDSAVYLCASSLVARFTEQYFGPGTRLTVT.

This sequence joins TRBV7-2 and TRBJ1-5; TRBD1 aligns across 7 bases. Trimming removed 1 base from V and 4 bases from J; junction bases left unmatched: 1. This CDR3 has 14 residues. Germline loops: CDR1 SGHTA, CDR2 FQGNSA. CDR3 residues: CASSLDRGNQPQHF. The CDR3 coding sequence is TGTGCCAGCAGCTTAGACAGGGGAAATCAGCCCCAGCATTTT.

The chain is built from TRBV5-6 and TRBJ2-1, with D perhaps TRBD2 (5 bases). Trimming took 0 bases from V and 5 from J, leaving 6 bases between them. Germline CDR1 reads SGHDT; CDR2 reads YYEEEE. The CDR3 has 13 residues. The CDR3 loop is CASSLAEDNEQFF. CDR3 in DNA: TGTGCCAGCAGCTTGGCGGAGGACAATGAGCAGTTCTTC.

The CDR3 region is CASSPRGNGVYYGYTF. The DNA of the CDR3 is TGTGCCAGTAGTCCACGGGGGAACGGCGTCTACTATGGCTACACCTTC. The chain joins TRBV19 to TRBJ1-2, with D possibly being TRBD1 (5 bases). V gave up 5 bases and J gave up 3 bases, with 19 bases separating them. Germline V lookup: CDR1 LNHDA, CDR2 SQIVND (reference sequence). CDR3 length: 16 residues. The whole variable domain, remainder taken from reference TRBV19 and TRBJ1-2, is DGGITQSPKYLFRKEGQNVTLSCEQNLNHDAMYWYRQDPGQGLRLIYYSQIVNDFQKGDIAEGYSVSREKKESFPLTVTSAQKNPTAFYLCASSPRGNGVYYGYTFGSGTRLTVV.

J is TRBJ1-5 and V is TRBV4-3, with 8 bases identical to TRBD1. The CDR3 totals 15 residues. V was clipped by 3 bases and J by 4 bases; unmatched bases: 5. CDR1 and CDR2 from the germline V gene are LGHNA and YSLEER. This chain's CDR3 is CASSQTGAGNQPQHF. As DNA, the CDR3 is TGCGCCAGCAGCCAGACAGGGGCTGGAAATCAGCCCCAGCATTTT.

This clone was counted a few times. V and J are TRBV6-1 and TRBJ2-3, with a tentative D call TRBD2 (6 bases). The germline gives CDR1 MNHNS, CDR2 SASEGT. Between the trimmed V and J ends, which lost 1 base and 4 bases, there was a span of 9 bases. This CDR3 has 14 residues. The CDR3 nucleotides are TGTGCCAGCAGTGAAGGCGTAGCGGCAGATACGCAGTATTTT. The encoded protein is CASSEGVAADTQYF.

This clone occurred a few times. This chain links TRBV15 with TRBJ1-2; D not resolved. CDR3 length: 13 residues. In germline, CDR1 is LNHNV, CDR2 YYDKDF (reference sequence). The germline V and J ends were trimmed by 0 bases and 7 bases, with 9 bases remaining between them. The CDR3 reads CATSRDEGSGYTF. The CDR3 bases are TGTGCCACCAGCAGAGACGAAGGGAGTGGCTACACCTTC. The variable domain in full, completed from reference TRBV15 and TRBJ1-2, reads DAMVIQNPRYQVTQFGKPVTLSCSQTLNHNVMYWYQQKSSQAPKLLFHYYDKDFNNEADTPDNFQSRRPNTSFCFLDIRSPGLGDTAMYLCATSRDEGSGYTFGSGTRLTVV.

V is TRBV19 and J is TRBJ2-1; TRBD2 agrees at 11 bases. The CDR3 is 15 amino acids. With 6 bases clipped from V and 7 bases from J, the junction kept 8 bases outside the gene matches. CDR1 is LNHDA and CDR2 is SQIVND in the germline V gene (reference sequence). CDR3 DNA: TGTGCCAGTAGCCTAACCGGGACTAGCGGAAATGAGCAGTTCTTC. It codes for CASSLTGTSGNEQFF. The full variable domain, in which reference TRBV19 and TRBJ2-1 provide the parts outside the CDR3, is DGGITQSPKYLFRKEGQNVTLSCEQNLNHDAMYWYRQDPGQGLRLIYYSQIVNDFQKGDIAEGYSVSREKKESFPLTVTSAQKNPTAFYLCASSLTGTSGNEQFFGPGTRLTVL.

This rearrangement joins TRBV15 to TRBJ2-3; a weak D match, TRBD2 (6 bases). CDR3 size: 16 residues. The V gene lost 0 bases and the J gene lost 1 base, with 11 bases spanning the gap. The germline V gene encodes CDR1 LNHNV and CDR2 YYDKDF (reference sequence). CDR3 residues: CATSRDGGVGTDTQYF. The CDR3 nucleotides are TGTGCCACCAGCAGAGATGGAGGGGTCGGCACAGATACGCAGTATTTT.

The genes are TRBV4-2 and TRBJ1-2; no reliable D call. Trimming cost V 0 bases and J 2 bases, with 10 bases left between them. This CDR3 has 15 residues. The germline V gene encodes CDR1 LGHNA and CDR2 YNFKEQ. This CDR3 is CASSQEVRVNYGYTF. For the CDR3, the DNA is TGTGCCAGCAGCCAAGAGGTGCGAGTGAACTATGGCTACACCTTC.

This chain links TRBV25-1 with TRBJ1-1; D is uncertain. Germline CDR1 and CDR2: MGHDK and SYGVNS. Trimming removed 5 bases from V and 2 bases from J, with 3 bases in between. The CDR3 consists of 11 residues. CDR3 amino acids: CASSLNTEAFF. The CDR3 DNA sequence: TGTGCCAGCAGTTTAAACACTGAAGCTTTCTTT.

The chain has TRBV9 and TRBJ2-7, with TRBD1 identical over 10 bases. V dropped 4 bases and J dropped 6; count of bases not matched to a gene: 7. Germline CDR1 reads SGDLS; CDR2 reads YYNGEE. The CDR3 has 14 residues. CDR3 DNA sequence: TGTGCCAGCAGCCTCCGGGACAGGGGAAGCGAGCAGTACTTC. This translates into CASSLRDRGSEQYF. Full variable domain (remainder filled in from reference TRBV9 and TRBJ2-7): DSGVTQTPKHLITATGQRVTLRCSPRSGDLSVYWYQQSLDQGLQFLIQYYNGEERAKGNILERFSAQQFPDLHSELNLSSLELGDSALYFCASSLRDRGSEQYFGPGTRLTVT.

This CDR3 is CATSTGRMRLNTEAFF. The CDR3 region has the DNA TGTGCCACCAGCACAGGGAGGATGCGACTTAACACTGAAGCTTTCTTT. The chain is built from TRBV15 and TRBJ1-1; a possible D gene is TRBD1 (5 bases). The CDR3 has 16 amino acids. Germline V gene data show CDR1 as LNHNV and CDR2 as YYDKDF (reference sequence). Trimming removed 4 bases at V and 2 bases at J, with 17 bases between.

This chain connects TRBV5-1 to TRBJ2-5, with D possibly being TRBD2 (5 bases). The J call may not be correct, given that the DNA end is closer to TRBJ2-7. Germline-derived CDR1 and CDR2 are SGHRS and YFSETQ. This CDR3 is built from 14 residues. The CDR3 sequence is CASSLVTSSYEQYF. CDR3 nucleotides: TGCGCCAGCAGCTTGGTCACTAGCTCCTACGAGCAGTACTTC.

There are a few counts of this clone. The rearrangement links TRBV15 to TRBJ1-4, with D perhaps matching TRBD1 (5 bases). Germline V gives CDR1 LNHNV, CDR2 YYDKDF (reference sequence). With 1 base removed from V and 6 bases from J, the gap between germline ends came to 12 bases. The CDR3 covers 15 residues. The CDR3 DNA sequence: TGTGCCACCAGCAGAGGGGGGGACGGCCATGAAAAACTGTTTTTT. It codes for CATSRGGDGHEKLFF.